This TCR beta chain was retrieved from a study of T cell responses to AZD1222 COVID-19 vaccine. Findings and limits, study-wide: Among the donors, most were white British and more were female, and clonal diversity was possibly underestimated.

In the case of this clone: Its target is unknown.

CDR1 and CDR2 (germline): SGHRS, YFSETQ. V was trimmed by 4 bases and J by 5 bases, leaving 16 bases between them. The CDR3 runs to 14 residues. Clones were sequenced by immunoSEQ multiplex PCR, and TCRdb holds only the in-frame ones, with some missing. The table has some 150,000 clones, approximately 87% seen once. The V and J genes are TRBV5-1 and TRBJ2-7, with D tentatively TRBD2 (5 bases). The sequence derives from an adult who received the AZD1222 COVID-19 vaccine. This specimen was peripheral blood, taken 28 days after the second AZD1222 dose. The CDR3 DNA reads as TGCGCCAGCAGCAAGGCCGGGTTCGGGGACGAGCAGTACTTC. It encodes CASSKAGFGDEQYF.